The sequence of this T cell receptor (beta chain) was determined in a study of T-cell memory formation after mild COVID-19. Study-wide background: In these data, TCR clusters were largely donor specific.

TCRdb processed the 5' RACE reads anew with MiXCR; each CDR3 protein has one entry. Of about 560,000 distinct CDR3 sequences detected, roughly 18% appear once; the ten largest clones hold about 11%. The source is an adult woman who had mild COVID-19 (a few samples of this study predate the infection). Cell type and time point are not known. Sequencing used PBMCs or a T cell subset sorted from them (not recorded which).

The CDR3 nucleotides read TGTGCCAGCAGTGACCAGGGGCTTAGCAATCAGCCCCAGCATTTT. This gives the protein CASSDQGLSNQPQHF. The J gene is TRBJ1-5, the V gene TRBV6-1, with D possibly matching TRBD1 (6 bases). The CDR3 covers 15 residues. Trimming pared 3 bases from V and 0 bases from J, leaving 9 bases between. Germline CDR1 is MNHNS and CDR2 is SASEGT.